Shown below are 3 T cell receptor beta chains from a single sample sequenced in a study of blood T cell repertoires in COVID-19. The protocol was immunoSEQ multiplex PCR, while the TCRdb copy is restricted to in-frame clones and leaves out a portion. The profile shows 200,000 to 250,000 clones, 87% of them singletons. Material: PBMCs or T cells enriched from blood (not recorded which). The receptors here all came from a woman in her 30s with acute COVID-19.

The V gene is TRBV18, the J gene TRBJ2-1; 12 positions agree with TRBD2. J lost 8 bases, V lost 5 bases, and 4 bases had no gene match. Germline V gene lookup returns CDR1 KGHSH and CDR2 LQKENI. The CDR3 has 14 amino acids. CDR3 residues: CASSSSGGAHEQFF. Here the CDR3 DNA reads TGTGCCAGCTCATCTAGCGGGGGGGCCCATGAGCAGTTCTTC.

The V and J genes are TRBV3-1 (or the pseudogene TRBV3-2) and TRBJ1-2; the D gene is possibly TRBD1 (5 bases). Germline V gene lookup returns CDR1 LGHDT and CDR2 YNNKEL (reference sequence). CDR3 length equals 14 residues. The V and J ends lost 8 bases and 4 bases respectively, with 17 bases between them. The CDR3 nucleotides read TGTGCCAGCGGAAAGGGGCCGGAGATCTATGGCTACACCTTC. Encoded protein: CASGKGPEIYGYTF.

The V gene is TRBV3-1 (or the pseudogene TRBV3-2), the J gene TRBJ1-3, with D unresolved. Trimming shortened V by 5 bases and J by 1 base, and 9 bases separated the two germline ends. The CDR3 sequence is 14 residues long. Germline CDR1 LGHDT, CDR2 YNNKEL (reference sequence). CDR3 nucleotides: TGTGCCAGCAGCTCCACTATTTCTGGAAACACCATATATTTT. Translating it yields CASSSTISGNTIYF.